The 20 T cell receptor beta chains given below trace back to one sample, sequenced in a study of cytomegalovirus exposure and HLA in healthy donors. It was with 60 Vbeta and 13 Jbeta primers that the PCR ran. The protocol was immunoSEQ multiplex PCR, while the TCRdb copy is restricted to in-frame clones and leaves out a portion. Counted here are around 80,000 clones, about 68% occurring once; the ten biggest clones make up 7.5% to 9.5%. The sample taken for sequencing was PBMCs. These receptors were obtained from a man between 40 and 49 years old in good health and CMV-seropositive.

The V gene is TRBV7-2, the J gene TRBJ2-7; 11 nucleotides agree with TRBD2. This CDR3 contains 16 residues. Germline CDR1 and CDR2: SGHTA and FQGNSA. V gave up 5 bases and J gave up 4 bases; unmatched junction bases: 10. The CDR3 bases are TGTGCCAGCAGCATACATAGCGGGGGGGCCAGGTACGAGCAGTACTTC. Translation: CASSIHSGGARYEQYF. Drawing the rest from reference TRBV7-2 and TRBJ2-7, the complete variable domain is GAGVSQSPSNKVTEKGKDVELRCDPISGHTALYWYRQSLGQGLEFLIYFQGNSAPDKSGLPSDRFSAERTGGSVSTLTIQRTQQEDSAVYLCASSIHSGGARYEQYFGPGTRLTVT.

Written as DNA, the CDR3 is TGTGCCAGCAGCCGACAGGGAAGCCTCGAGCAGTACTTC. This gives the protein CASSRQGSLEQYF. The rearrangement uses TRBV7-2 and TRBJ2-7; 7 bases are a match to TRBD1. Losses at the gene ends were 5 bases for V and 6 bases for J; bases not matched to a gene: 7. The V gene's germline CDR1 is SGHTA and CDR2 FQGNSA. This CDR3 region has 13 residues.

This clone has a handful of counts. The junction and the germline gene differ at one end; a read error may be behind it. The V and J genes are TRBV6-1 and TRBJ2-7, with D hard to call. CDR1 is MNHNS, CDR2 SASEGT, per germline. The CDR3 has 14 amino acids. The CDR3 DNA reads as TGTGCCAGCAGCGAAGAAGCGTCGGACTACGAGCAGTACTTC. Protein sequence: CASSEEASDYEQYF.

The rearrangement joins TRBV27 to TRBJ2-3; unclear D gene. The germline CDR1 and CDR2 sequences are MNHEY and SMNVEV (reference sequence). The CDR3 loop spans 13 amino acids. V gave up 2 bases and J gave up 3 bases, with 6 bases separating them. The CDR3 bases are TGTGCCAGCAGTTTACTAGAAACAGATACGCAGTATTTT. Translated: CASSLLETDTQYF.

CDR3 amino acids: CASTEGYNEQFF. The CDR3 nucleotides are TGTGCCAGCACCGAGGGTTACAATGAGCAGTTCTTC. V usage is TRBV7-2 and J usage is TRBJ2-1; maybe TRBD2 (5 bases). Trimming cost V 7 bases and J 4 bases, with 8 bases left between them. Germline V gives CDR1 SGHTA, CDR2 FQGNSA. The CDR3 covers 12 residues.

In this sample, this clone turned up once. The genes are TRBV9 and TRBJ2-1; 14 nucleotides match TRBD2. Germline CDR1 and CDR2: SGDLS and YYNGEE. V lost 2 bases and J lost 8; bases outside the gene matches: 6. The CDR3 sequence is 16 residues long. The CDR3: CASSVTGTSGSDEQFF. CDR3 bases: TGTGCCAGCAGCGTCACCGGGACTAGCGGGAGTGATGAGCAGTTCTTC.

The chain recombines TRBV21-1 with TRBJ2-3; the D call in the table, TRBD2, was not verified against the DNA. TRBV21-1 is termed a pseudogene. The CDR3 has 16 residues. The CDR3 protein is CASSSRGAGRADTQYF. The CDR3 nucleotides are TGTGCCAGCAGCTCCCGAGGAGCGGGGAGGGCAGATACGCAGTATTTT.

The chain is built from TRBV5-1 and TRBJ2-2; TRBD2 aligns across 13 bases. Germline lookup yields CDR1 SGHRS and CDR2 YFSETQ. Trimming cost V 3 bases and J 7 bases; bases outside gene matches: 6. The CDR3 sequence is 16 residues long. The DNA of the CDR3 is TGCGCCAGCAGCTCGACTAGCGGGGGGCGTGGCGGGGAGCTGTTTTTT. Translation: CASSSTSGGRGGELFF.

The table lists this clone with a few counts. CDR3 nucleotide sequence: TGTGCCAGCAGTGATAACTTTCGTGGGGCCAACGTCCTGACTTTC. Translation gives CASSDNFRGANVLTF. V and J are TRBV6-1 and TRBJ2-6, with D unclear. The V and J ends lost 3 bases and 3 bases respectively, with 9 bases between them. CDR1 and CDR2 (germline): MNHNS, SASEGT. The CDR3 has 15 residues.

The V gene is TRBV4-2, the J gene TRBJ1-3; D might be TRBD1 (6 bases). This CDR3 comprises 18 residues. V lost 4 bases, J lost 0 bases, and 19 bases lay in between. Germline assignment: CDR1 LGHNA and CDR2 YNFKEQ. The CDR3 region is CASSPAEGQSYSGNTIYF. CDR3 nucleotides: TGTGCCAGCAGCCCTGCGGAAGGACAGTCATACTCTGGAAACACCATATATTTT.

The chain uses TRBV6-5 and TRBJ2-2; TRBD1 agrees at 10 bases. Germline V gene data show CDR1 as MNHEY and CDR2 as SVGAGI. V lost 6 bases and J lost 5; bases outside the gene matches: 6. The CDR3 contains 15 residues. The CDR3, as DNA: TGTGCCAGCAGAGAGCGACAGGGGGCAACCGGGGAGCTGTTTTTT. It translates to CASRERQGATGELFF.

The chain is built from TRBV10-3 and TRBJ1-6; perhaps TRBD1 as D (6 bases). The CDR3 is 13 amino acids. V lost 10 bases, J lost 7 bases, and 14 bases lay in between. CDR1 is ENHRY, CDR2 SYGVKD, per germline. CDR3 coding DNA: TGTGCCAACAGACAGGTCGAAAATTCACCCCTCCACTTT. Its translation is CANRQVENSPLHF.

J is TRBJ2-5 and V is TRBV5-1, with TRBD1 identical over 7 bases. Losses at the gene ends were 4 bases for V and 5 bases for J; bases not matched to a gene: 14. This CDR3 is 16 amino acids long. CDR1 and CDR2 (germline): SGHRS, YFSETQ. The CDR3 is CASSPGLTGQGETQYF. The CDR3 coding sequence is TGCGCCAGCAGCCCGGGATTGACAGGGCAGGGCGAGACCCAGTACTTC.

The rearrangement links TRBV28 to TRBJ2-1; 7 nucleotides match TRBD2. Germline trimming cut 2 bases from V and 13 bases from J; bases unmatched to any gene: 5. The CDR3 consists of 12 residues. Germline V gene sequence: CDR1 MDHEN, CDR2 SYDVKM. CDR3 residues: CASSLGSGGQFF. DNA of the CDR3: TGTGCCAGCAGTTTAGGGTCGGGGGGTCAGTTCTTC.

The genes are TRBV10-3 and TRBJ2-7; 7 bases match TRBD1. Germline assignment: CDR1 ENHRY and CDR2 SYGVKD. Germline trimming cut 5 bases from V and 5 bases from J; bases unmatched to any gene: 12. The CDR3 spans 15 residues. The CDR3 spells CAISTGDSFVNEQYF. CDR3 DNA: TGTGCCATCAGTACTGGGGACAGTTTCGTCAACGAGCAGTACTTC.

DNA of the CDR3: TGTGCCAGCAGCCGGGACAGGCCGAACACCGGGGAGCTGTTTTTT. This encodes CASSRDRPNTGELFF. The chain uses TRBV11-2 and TRBJ2-2; 8 bases agree with TRBD1. This CDR3 is 15 amino acids long. The J segment lost 0 bases and the V segment lost 5 bases, leaving 2 bases of the junction unmatched. Looked up from germline, CDR1 is SGHAT and CDR2 is FQNNGV.

Only a few counts were recorded for this clone. This chain connects TRBV7-9 to TRBJ1-4; no clear D gene. V was shortened by 4 bases and J by 0 bases, with 15 bases between the two germline ends. The CDR3 contains 17 residues. Germline loops: CDR1 SEHNR, CDR2 FQNEAQ (reference sequence). The CDR3 DNA reads as TGTGCCAGCAGCTCTAGCCGGACGGTCCCAACTAATGAAAAACTGTTTTTT. Amino acid sequence: CASSSSRTVPTNEKLFF.

This clone is a singleton in its sample. This chain links TRBV19 with TRBJ2-5; 7 bases align to TRBD1. This CDR3 region has 14 residues. Germline V gene data show CDR1 as LNHDA and CDR2 as SQIVND (reference sequence). V lost 6 bases, J lost 5 bases, and 9 bases stayed unmatched. CDR3 in amino acids: CASSNGQVDETQYF. Written as DNA, the CDR3 is TGTGCCAGTAGCAATGGACAGGTAGACGAGACCCAGTACTTC.

This clone was recorded a few times. V and J are TRBV4-1 and TRBJ1-1; TRBD1 is a possible D gene (6 bases). CDR1 is MGHRA, CDR2 YSYEKL, per germline. The V and J ends lost 0 bases and 1 base respectively, with 9 bases between them. The CDR3 consists of 15 residues. This CDR3 is CASSQDVQGNTEAFF. The CDR3 nucleotides are TGCGCCAGCAGCCAAGATGTACAGGGGAACACTGAAGCTTTCTTT.

The chain employs TRBV7-8 and TRBJ1-6; D possibly corresponds to TRBD1 (6 bases). This CDR3 spans 14 amino acids. CDR1 is SGHVS, CDR2 FQNEAQ, per germline. V shed 11 bases and J shed 6 bases, with 17 bases lying between them. CDR3 DNA sequence: TGTGCCGGTACTACAGGGAGCTCTAATTCACCCCTCCACTTT. It specifies CAGTTGSSNSPLHF.